This T cell receptor (beta chain) originates from a study of cytomegalovirus exposure and HLA in healthy donors. For the study at large: Previous work identified 95 million to 140 million unique TCR beta sequences from about 200 million T cells.

V was shortened by 7 bases and J by 6 bases, with 25 bases between the two germline ends. Germline CDR1 SGHRS, CDR2 YFSETQ. The CDR3 is 16 amino acids. The study ran its PCR with 60 Vbeta and 13 Jbeta primers. Measured with immunoSEQ multiplex PCR; TCRdb has only the in-frame clones, and not every one. Of 130,000 or so clones listed, 88% are singletons. The study's findings and limits: Researchers counted around 150 TCR beta chains as cytomegalovirus-associated. A classifier reportedly called cytomegalovirus status with high sensitivity and specificity.

On this clone: Its cognate antigen is unknown.

V usage is TRBV5-1 and J usage is TRBJ2-5, with D tentatively TRBD2 (5 bases). This TCR was recovered from a woman in her 40s in good health and CMV-seronegative. Sequenced input: PBMCs. The CDR3: CASPPMRVGRLQTQYF. The DNA for the CDR3 is TGCGCCAGCCCTCCCATGAGGGTGGGTCGTCTGCAGACCCAGTACTTC.